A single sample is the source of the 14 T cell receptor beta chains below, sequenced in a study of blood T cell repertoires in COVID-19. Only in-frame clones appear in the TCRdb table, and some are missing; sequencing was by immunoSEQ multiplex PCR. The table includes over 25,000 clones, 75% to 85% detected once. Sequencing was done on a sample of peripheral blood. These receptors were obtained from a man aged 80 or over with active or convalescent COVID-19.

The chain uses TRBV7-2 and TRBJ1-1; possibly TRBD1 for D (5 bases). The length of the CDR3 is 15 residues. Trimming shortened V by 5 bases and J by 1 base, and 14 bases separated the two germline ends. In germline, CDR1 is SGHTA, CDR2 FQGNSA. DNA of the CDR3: TGTGCCAGCAGCCCTAATACAGGATCGAACACTGAAGCTTTCTTT. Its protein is CASSPNTGSNTEAFF. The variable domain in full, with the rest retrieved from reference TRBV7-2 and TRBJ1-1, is GAGVSQSPSNKVTEKGKDVELRCDPISGHTALYWYRQSLGQGLEFLIYFQGNSAPDKSGLPSDRFSAERTGGSVSTLTIQRTQQEDSAVYLCASSPNTGSNTEAFFGQGTRLTVV.

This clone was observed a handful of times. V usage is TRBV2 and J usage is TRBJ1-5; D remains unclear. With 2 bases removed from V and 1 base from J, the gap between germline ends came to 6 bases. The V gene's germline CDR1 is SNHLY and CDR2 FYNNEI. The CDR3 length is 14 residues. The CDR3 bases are TGTGCCAGCAGTGAACGGAGGAGCAATCAGCCCCAGCATTTT. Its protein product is CASSERRSNQPQHF.

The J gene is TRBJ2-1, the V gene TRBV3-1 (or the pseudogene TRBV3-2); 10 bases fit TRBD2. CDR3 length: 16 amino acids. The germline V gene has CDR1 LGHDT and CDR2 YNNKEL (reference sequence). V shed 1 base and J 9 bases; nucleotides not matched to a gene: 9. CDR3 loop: CASSQGLAGVKAEQFF. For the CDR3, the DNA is TGTGCCAGCAGCCAAGGGCTAGCGGGAGTAAAAGCTGAGCAGTTCTTC.

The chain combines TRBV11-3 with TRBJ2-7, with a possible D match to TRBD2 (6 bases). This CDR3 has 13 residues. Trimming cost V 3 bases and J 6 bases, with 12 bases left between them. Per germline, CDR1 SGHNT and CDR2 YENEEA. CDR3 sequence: CASSFTPGGEQYF. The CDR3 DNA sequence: TGTGCCAGCAGCTTCACGCCCGGGGGCGAGCAGTACTTC.

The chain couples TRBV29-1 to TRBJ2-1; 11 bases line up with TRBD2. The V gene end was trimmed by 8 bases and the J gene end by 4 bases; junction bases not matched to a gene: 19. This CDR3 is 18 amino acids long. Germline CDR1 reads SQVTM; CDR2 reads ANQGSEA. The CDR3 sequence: CSIAGLAGGMIMYNEQFF. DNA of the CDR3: TGCAGCATCGCTGGTCTAGCGGGAGGTATGATAATGTACAATGAGCAGTTCTTC.

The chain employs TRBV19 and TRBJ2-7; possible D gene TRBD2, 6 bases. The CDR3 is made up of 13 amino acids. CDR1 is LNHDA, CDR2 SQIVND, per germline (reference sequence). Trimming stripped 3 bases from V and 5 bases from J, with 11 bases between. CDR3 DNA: TGTGCCAGTAGTATGCGGCCGGGGGACGAGCAGTACTTC. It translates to CASSMRPGDEQYF.

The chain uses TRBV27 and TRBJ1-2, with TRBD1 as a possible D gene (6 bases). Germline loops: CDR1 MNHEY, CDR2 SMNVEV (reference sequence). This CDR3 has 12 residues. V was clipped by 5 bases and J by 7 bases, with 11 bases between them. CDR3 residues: CASSPTGFGYTF. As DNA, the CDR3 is TGTGCCAGCAGTCCAACAGGGTTTGGCTACACCTTC.

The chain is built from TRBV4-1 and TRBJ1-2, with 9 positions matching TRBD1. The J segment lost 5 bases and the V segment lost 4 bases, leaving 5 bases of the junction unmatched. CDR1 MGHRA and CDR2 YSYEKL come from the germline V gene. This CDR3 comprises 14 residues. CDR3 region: CASSPIGQGYGYTF. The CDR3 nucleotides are TGCGCCAGCAGCCCCATAGGACAGGGGTATGGCTACACCTTC.

The CDR3 protein is CATLLTGSNQPQHF. Here the CDR3 DNA reads TGTGCCACACTATTGACAGGGAGCAATCAGCCCCAGCATTTT. This chain connects TRBV28 to TRBJ1-5; 7 bases are a match to TRBD1. The germline V gene encodes CDR1 MDHEN and CDR2 SYDVKM. The CDR3 is 14 residues long. The V segment lost 10 bases and the J segment 1 base; nucleotides outside the gene matches: 7.

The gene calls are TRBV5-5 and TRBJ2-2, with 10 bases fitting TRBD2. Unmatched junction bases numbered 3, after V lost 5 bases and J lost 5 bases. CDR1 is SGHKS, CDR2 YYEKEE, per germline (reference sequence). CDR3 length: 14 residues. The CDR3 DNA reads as TGTGCCAGCAGTCTAGCGGGGGCTACCGGGGAGCTGTTTTTT. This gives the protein CASSLAGATGELFF.

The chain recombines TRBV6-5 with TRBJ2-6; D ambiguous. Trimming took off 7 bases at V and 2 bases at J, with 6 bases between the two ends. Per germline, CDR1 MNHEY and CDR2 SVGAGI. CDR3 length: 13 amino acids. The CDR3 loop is CASMQAGANVLTF. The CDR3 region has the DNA TGTGCCAGCATGCAGGCTGGGGCCAACGTCCTGACTTTC.

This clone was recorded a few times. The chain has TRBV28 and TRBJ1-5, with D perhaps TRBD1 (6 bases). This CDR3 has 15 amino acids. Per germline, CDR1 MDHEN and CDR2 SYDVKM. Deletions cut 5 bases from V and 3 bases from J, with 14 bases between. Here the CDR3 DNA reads TGTGCCAGCAGTATGACAGGTTCTCCCAATCAGCCCCAGCATTTT. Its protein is CASSMTGSPNQPQHF.

The CDR3 loop reads CASSLVADEKLFF. The CDR3 coding sequence is TGTGCCAGCAGCTTAGTAGCGGACGAAAAACTGTTTTTT. This chain uses TRBV7-2 with TRBJ1-4, with unresolved D. Germline V lookup: CDR1 SGHTA, CDR2 FQGNSA. This CDR3 is 13 amino acids long. V was cut by 1 base and J by 8 bases, with 8 bases left in between.

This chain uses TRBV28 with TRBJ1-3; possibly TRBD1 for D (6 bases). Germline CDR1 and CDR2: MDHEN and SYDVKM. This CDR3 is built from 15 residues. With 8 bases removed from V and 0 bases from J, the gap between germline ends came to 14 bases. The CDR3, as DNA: TGTGCCAGCGGGGACACGCCGAGCTCTGGAAACACCATATATTTT. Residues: CASGDTPSSGNTIYF.